Below, 24 T cell receptor beta chains from the same sample are listed, as sequenced in a study of shared clonotypes between healthy human individuals. The method was immunoSEQ multiplex PCR; TCRdb's version includes in-frame clones alone and lacks a portion of them. The sample records approximately 2,000,000 clones, 85% to 95% being singletons. Sample: naive CD4+ T cells from PBMCs. Subset: CD45RA+ positively selected. Receptors were obtained from a man in his late teens or twenties in good health. Some clones in this sample may be carry-over from other donors' samples.

This clone has only one observation. The chain joins TRBV9 to TRBJ1-2, with D tentatively TRBD1 (6 bases). Trimming stripped 2 bases from V and 0 bases from J, with 14 bases between. The CDR3 length is 16 residues. The germline CDR1 and CDR2 sequences are SGDLS and YYNGEE. CDR3 protein: CASSVGWGATNYGYTF. CDR3 DNA: TGTGCCAGCAGCGTCGGGTGGGGGGCAACTAACTATGGCTACACCTTC.

V gene TRBV28 combines with J gene TRBJ1-5, with D possibly being TRBD1 (5 bases). The V end was cut by 9 bases, the J end by 5 bases, with 11 bases between. The CDR3 runs to 12 residues. The germline V gene encodes CDR1 MDHEN and CDR2 SYDVKM. The CDR3 sequence is CASRDLDQPQHF. As DNA, the CDR3 is TGTGCCAGTCGGGACCTAGATCAGCCCCAGCATTTT.

The CDR3 bases are TGTGCCAGCTCACCCCCGGGGAGGGCTTACAACGAGCAGTACTTC. Amino acids: CASSPPGRAYNEQYF. This chain joins TRBV18 and TRBJ2-7; TRBD2 matches 7 bases. CDR3 length: 15 residues. V was clipped by 3 bases and J by 5 bases; unmatched bases: 10. Per the germline V gene, CDR1 is KGHSH and CDR2 is LQKENI.

The chain links TRBV28 to TRBJ2-4, with TRBD1 as a possible D gene (7 bases). Germline V gene sequence: CDR1 MDHEN, CDR2 SYDVKM. The length of the CDR3 is 14 residues. The V gene lost 5 bases and the J gene lost 8 bases, with 16 bases spanning the gap. CDR3 nucleotides: TGTGCCAGCAGTCCCTCGACAGGGAGGTACATTCAGTACTTC. As protein: CASSPSTGRYIQYF.

The V and J genes are TRBV6-1 and TRBJ2-7; D remains unclear. The CDR3 covers 13 residues. Looked up from germline, CDR1 is MNHNS and CDR2 is SASEGT. V dropped 6 bases and J dropped 0 bases, with 9 bases sitting between them. The CDR3 spells CASSARSSYEQYF. The DNA for the CDR3 is TGTGCCAGCAGCGCCAGGAGCTCCTACGAGCAGTACTTC.

The V and J genes are TRBV5-1 and TRBJ1-2, with no clear D. Germline assignment: CDR1 SGHRS and CDR2 YFSETQ. The length of the CDR3 is 16 residues. V lost 0 bases, J lost 5 bases, and 17 bases lay in between. The CDR3 DNA is TGCGCCAGCAGCTTGGGTGGATTATACGAATGGTATGGCTACACCTTC. This translates into CASSLGGLYEWYGYTF.

A word on this clone: The sample holds other DNA sequences that translate to the same CDR3. DNA of the CDR3: TGTGCCAGCAGCCTACAGGGCACCGGGGAGCTGTTTTTT. This encodes CASSLQGTGELFF. The chain combines TRBV7-9 with TRBJ2-2; a possible D gene is TRBD1 (6 bases). The CDR3 is made up of 13 amino acids. Germline V gene sequence: CDR1 SEHNR, CDR2 FQNEAQ (reference sequence). The V and J ends lost 5 bases and 4 bases respectively, with 8 bases between them.

A single count supports this clone. This sequence joins TRBV5-4 and TRBJ2-2; D is uncertain. The CDR3 runs to 15 residues. Germline CDR1 SGHNT, CDR2 YYREEE (reference sequence). Trimming stripped 1 base from V and 2 bases from J, with 9 bases between. The CDR3 DNA reads as TGTGCCAGCAGCTTGAGGTCAACCAACACCGGGGAGCTGTTTTTT. It encodes CASSLRSTNTGELFF. Filled out from reference TRBV5-4 and TRBJ2-2, the complete variable domain reads ETGVTQSPTHLIKTRGQQVTLRCSSQSGHNTVSWYQQALGQGPQFIFQYYREEENGRGNFPPRFSGLQFPNYSSELNVNALELDDSALYLCASSLRSTNTGELFFGEGSRLTVL.

The chain's CDR3 is CASSSSTGGSYEQYF. The CDR3 nucleotides read TGCGCCAGCAGCTCTTCGACAGGGGGCTCCTACGAGCAGTACTTC. The chain uses TRBV5-1 and TRBJ2-7; 9 nucleotides agree with TRBD1. The V gene's germline CDR1 is SGHRS and CDR2 YFSETQ. V was clipped by 3 bases and J by 0 bases; unmatched bases: 4. This CDR3 comprises 15 residues. The variable domain in full, completed from reference TRBV5-1 and TRBJ2-7, reads KAGVTQTPRYLIKTRGQQVTLSCSPISGHRSVSWYQQTPGQGLQFLFEYFSETQRNKGNFPGRFSGRQFSNSRSEMNVSTLELGDSALYLCASSSSTGGSYEQYFGPGTRLTVT.

V gene TRBV28 combines with J gene TRBJ2-1; D gene ambiguous. Germline CDR1 MDHEN, CDR2 SYDVKM. With 4 bases removed from V and 10 bases from J, the gap between germline ends came to 14 bases. This CDR3 is built from 13 residues. The CDR3 loop is CASSSPSANEQFF. The CDR3 DNA is TGTGCCAGCAGTTCTCCCAGCGCGAACGAGCAGTTCTTC.

The gene calls are TRBV18 and TRBJ2-7; 12 bases are shared with TRBD2. Germline CDR1 KGHSH, CDR2 LQKENI. J was trimmed by 2 bases and V by 3 bases; bases with no gene match: 5. This CDR3 comprises 16 residues. In nucleotides, the CDR3 is TGTGCCAGCTCACCCGCTAGCGGGAGGGCCCCCTACGAGCAGTACTTC. It encodes CASSPASGRAPYEQYF.

This chain joins TRBV6-1 and TRBJ1-5, with unresolved D. The CDR3 contains 14 residues. The V gene's germline CDR1 is MNHNS and CDR2 SASEGT. V lost 9 bases and J 3 bases, leaving 15 bases between the germline ends. CDR3 protein: CASEVGSNNQPQHF. CDR3 in DNA: TGTGCCAGTGAAGTGGGGTCAAACAATCAGCCCCAGCATTTT.

This chain links TRBV7-9 with TRBJ1-5; D unclear. This CDR3 comprises 15 residues. The germline V gene has CDR1 SEHNR and CDR2 FQNEAQ (reference sequence). Trimming removed 5 bases at V and 7 bases at J, with 18 bases between. CDR3 sequence reads: CASSASDLGRQPQHF. The CDR3 nucleotides read TGTGCCAGCAGCGCCTCGGACCTAGGGCGCCAGCCCCAGCATTTT.

This clone has only a few counts. The sample carries other DNA sequences with the same CDR3. The chain has TRBV19 and TRBJ1-2; 7 bases match TRBD1. The CDR3 sequence is 13 residues long. Germline assignment: CDR1 LNHDA and CDR2 SQIVND (reference sequence). With 6 bases clipped from V and 2 bases from J, the junction kept 3 bases outside the gene matches. CDR3 in DNA: TGTGCCAGTAGCGTACAGGGGAACTATGGCTACACCTTC. Translating it yields CASSVQGNYGYTF.

As DNA, the CDR3 is TGTGCCAGCAGTCCGATTCTGGGACTAGCGGCCGGGGAGCTGTTTTTT. It translates to CASSPILGLAAGELFF. The chain links TRBV27 to TRBJ2-2, with TRBD2 matching 11 bases. The V gene end was trimmed by 5 bases and the J gene end by 6 bases; junction bases not matched to a gene: 8. Germline V CDR1 and CDR2: MNHEY, SMNVEV (reference sequence). The CDR3 consists of 16 residues.

The V gene is TRBV27, the J gene TRBJ2-7; TRBD1 is a possible D gene (6 bases). CDR1 MNHEY and CDR2 SMNVEV come from the germline V gene (reference sequence). V gave up 5 bases and J gave up 5 bases, with 10 bases separating them. The length of the CDR3 is 12 residues. This chain's CDR3 is CASSAPGDEQYF. CDR3 nucleotide sequence: TGTGCCAGCAGTGCCCCAGGGGACGAGCAGTACTTC.

This clone appeared once. J is TRBJ2-3 and V is TRBV6-1, with 8 bases matching TRBD1. Germline V CDR1 and CDR2: MNHNS, SASEGT. This CDR3 is 15 amino acids long. With V trimmed by 5 bases and J by 3 bases, 7 bases remained unmatched. The CDR3 DNA follows: TGTGCCAGCAGTAGGACAGGGATTTCGACAGATACGCAGTATTTT. Its translation: CASSRTGISTDTQYF.

In this sample, this clone turned up once. This rearrangement joins TRBV6-6 to TRBJ2-7; tentatively, D is TRBD1 or TRBD2 (7 bases each). The CDR3 is made up of 15 amino acids. The V end lost 5 bases, the J end lost 0 bases, and 14 bases lay between the germline ends. Germline CDR1 reads MNHNY; CDR2 reads SVGAGI (reference sequence). The CDR3 loop reads CASSAGGAVSYEQYF. In nucleotides, the CDR3 is TGTGCCAGCAGTGCAGGGGGGGCAGTCTCCTACGAGCAGTACTTC.

This chain links TRBV5-1 with TRBJ2-3; 7 bases map to TRBD2. The CDR3 is 16 residues long. V lost 0 bases and J lost 6; bases outside the gene matches: 10. Germline V gives CDR1 SGHRS, CDR2 YFSETQ. The CDR3: CASSLAGAGESDTQYF. The CDR3 nucleotides are TGCGCCAGCAGCTTGGCCGGTGCGGGAGAATCGGATACGCAGTATTTT.

The chain couples TRBV7-9 to TRBJ1-5; no firm D call. The CDR3 length is 12 residues. Germline lookup yields CDR1 SEHNR and CDR2 FQNEAQ (reference sequence). Trimming took off 5 bases at V and 5 bases at J, with 7 bases between the two ends. This chain's CDR3 is CASSAGDQPQHF. CDR3 coding DNA: TGTGCCAGCAGCGCCGGAGATCAGCCCCAGCATTTT. Complete variable domain (other parts from reference TRBV7-9 and TRBJ1-5): DTGVSQNPRHKITKRGQNVTFRCDPISEHNRLYWYRQTLGQGPEFLTYFQNEAQLEKSRLLSDRFSAERPKGSFSTLEIQRTEQGDSAMYLCASSAGDQPQHFGDGTRLSIL.

The rearrangement links TRBV6-5 to TRBJ2-7; D remains unclear. The CDR3 has 14 amino acids. The V and J ends lost 2 bases and 4 bases respectively, with 12 bases between them. Germline V gene data show CDR1 as MNHEY and CDR2 as SVGAGI. As DNA, the CDR3 is TGTGCCAGCAGTTACACTCGGACGTTTTACGAGCAGTACTTC. Its translation: CASSYTRTFYEQYF.

The CDR3, as DNA: TGTGCCAGCAGCAGACTAGCGGAGGGGCAGGCGACGCAGTATTTT. It encodes CASSRLAEGQATQYF. The rearrangement joins TRBV28 to TRBJ2-3, with 9 bases identical to TRBD2. V was pared by 6 bases and J by 9 bases, with 13 bases of the junction left unmatched. The germline V gene encodes CDR1 MDHEN and CDR2 SYDVKM. This CDR3 is built from 15 residues.

The V call is TRBV4-2, the J call TRBJ2-2, with 11 positions matching TRBD2. Germline V gene data show CDR1 as LGHNA and CDR2 as YNFKEQ. CDR3 length: 16 residues. Trimming removed 8 bases from V and 3 bases from J; junction bases left unmatched: 8. The CDR3 nucleotides read TGTGCCAGCCGGAACGGGGGACTAGCGGACACCGGGGAGCTGTTTTTT. It is translated as CASRNGGLADTGELFF.

The V and J genes are TRBV27 and TRBJ2-7; tentatively, D is TRBD1 (6 bases). The CDR3 is made up of 14 amino acids. Trimming removed 5 bases from V and 0 bases from J, with 11 bases in between. CDR1 is MNHEY, CDR2 SMNVEV, per germline (reference sequence). CDR3 sequence: CASSKRDTSYEQYF. The CDR3 region has the DNA TGTGCCAGCAGTAAACGGGACACCTCCTACGAGCAGTACTTC.